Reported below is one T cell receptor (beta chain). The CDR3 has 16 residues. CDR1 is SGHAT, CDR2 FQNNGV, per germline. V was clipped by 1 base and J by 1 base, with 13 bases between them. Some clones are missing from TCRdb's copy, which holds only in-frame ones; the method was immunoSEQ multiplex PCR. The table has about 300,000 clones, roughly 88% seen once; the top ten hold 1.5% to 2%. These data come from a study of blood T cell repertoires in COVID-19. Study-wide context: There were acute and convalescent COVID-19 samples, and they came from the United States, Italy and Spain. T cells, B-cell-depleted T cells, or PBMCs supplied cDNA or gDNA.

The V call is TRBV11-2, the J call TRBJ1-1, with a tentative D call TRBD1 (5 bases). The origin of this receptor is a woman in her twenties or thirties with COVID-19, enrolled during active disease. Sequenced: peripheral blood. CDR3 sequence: CASSLVGGYRNTEAFF. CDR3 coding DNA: TGTGCCAGCAGCTTAGTGGGGGGTTATCGGAACACTGAAGCTTTCTTT.